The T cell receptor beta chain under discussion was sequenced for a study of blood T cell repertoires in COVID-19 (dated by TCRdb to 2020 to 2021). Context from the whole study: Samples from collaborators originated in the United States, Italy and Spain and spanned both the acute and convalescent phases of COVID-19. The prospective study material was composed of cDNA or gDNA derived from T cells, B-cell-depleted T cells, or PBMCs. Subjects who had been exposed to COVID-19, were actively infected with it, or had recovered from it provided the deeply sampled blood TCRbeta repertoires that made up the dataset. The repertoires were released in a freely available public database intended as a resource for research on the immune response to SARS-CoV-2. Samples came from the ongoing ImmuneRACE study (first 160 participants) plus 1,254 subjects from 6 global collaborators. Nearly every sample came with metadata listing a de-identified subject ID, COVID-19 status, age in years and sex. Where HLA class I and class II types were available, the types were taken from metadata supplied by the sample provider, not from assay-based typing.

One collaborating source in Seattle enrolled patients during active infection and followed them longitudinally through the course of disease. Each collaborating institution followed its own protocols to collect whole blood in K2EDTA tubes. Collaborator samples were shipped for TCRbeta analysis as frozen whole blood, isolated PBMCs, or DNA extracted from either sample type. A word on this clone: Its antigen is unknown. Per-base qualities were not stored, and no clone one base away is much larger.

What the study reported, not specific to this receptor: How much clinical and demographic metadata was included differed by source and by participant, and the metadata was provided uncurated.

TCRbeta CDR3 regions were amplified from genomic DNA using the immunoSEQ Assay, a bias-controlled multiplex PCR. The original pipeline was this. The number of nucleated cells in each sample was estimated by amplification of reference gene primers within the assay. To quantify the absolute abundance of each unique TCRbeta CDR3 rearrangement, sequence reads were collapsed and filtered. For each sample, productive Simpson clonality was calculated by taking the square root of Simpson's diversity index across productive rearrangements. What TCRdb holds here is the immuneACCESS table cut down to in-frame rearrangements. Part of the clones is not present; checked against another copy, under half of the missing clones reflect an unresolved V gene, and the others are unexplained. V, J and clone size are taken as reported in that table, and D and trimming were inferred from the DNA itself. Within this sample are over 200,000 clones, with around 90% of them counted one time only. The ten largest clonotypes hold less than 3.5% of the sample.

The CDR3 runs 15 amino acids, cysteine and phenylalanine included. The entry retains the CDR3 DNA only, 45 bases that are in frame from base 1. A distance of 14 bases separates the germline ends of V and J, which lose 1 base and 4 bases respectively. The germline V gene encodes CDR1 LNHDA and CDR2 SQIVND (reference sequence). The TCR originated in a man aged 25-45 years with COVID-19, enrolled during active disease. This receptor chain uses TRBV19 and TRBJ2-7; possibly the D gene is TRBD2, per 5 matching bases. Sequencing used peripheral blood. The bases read TGTGCCAGTAGTATAGCATCCGGGAATATGTACGAGCAGTACTTC. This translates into CASSIASGNMYEQYF.